This is a list of T cell receptor beta chains from one sample in a study of CD8+ T cells in alopecia areata. Here immunoSEQ multiplex PCR was the method, and the copy in TCRdb shows in-frame clones only, minus some. The sample lists about 120,000 clones, about 50% occurring once. Specimen: CD4+ T cells sorted from blood, collected at week 4, from a patient treated with tofacitinib. These TCRs come from a human donor with alopecia areata. CDR3s include the opening cysteine and the closing phenylalanine or tryptophan. The order of the fields is D gene, V gene, J gene, clone size, CDR3 protein, CDR3 DNA. D genes are given only for firm matches. Where a row states a size, it is once, few, many or the class of an expanded clone; other rows omit it.

-,TRBV29-1,TRBJ1-5,-,CSVVPRVGQPQHF,TGCAGCGTTGTTCCCAGGGTGGGACAGCCCCAGCATTTT
-,TRBV7-2,TRBJ1-2,once,CASSPQEGYYGYTF,TGTGCCAGCAGCCCACAGGAGGGATATTATGGCTACACCTTC
-,TRBV15,TRBJ1-2,-,CATSRDVTTNYGYTF,TGTGCCACCAGCAGAGACGTAACGACTAACTATGGCTACACCTTC
-,TRBV4-1,TRBJ2-1,medium-sized,CASSQLDLISYNEQFF,TGCGCCAGCAGCCAGCTAGATCTGATCTCCTACAATGAGCAGTTCTTC
-,TRBV30,TRBJ1-6,-,CAWSRLGGGQNSPLHF,TGTGCCTGGAGCCGGCTCGGCGGGGGGCAGAATTCACCCCTCCACTTT
-,TRBV4-1,TRBJ2-4,few,CASSPGPRGKNIQYF,TGCGCCAGCAGCCCGGGACCCCGAGGGAAAAACATTCAGTACTTC
-,TRBV5-6,TRBJ1-5,-,CASSDGRRGANQPQHF,TGTGCCAGCAGCGACGGACGTCGGGGAGCAAATCAGCCCCAGCATTTT
TRBD2,TRBV2,TRBJ2-3,many,CASSDRLAGDFTDTQYF,TGTGCCAGCAGTGACCGACTAGCGGGGGATTTCACAGATACGCAGTATTTT
TRBD2,TRBV5-1,TRBJ2-7,few,CASSYHGLAGGSYEQYF,TGCGCCAGCAGCTACCACGGACTAGCGGGGGGGTCCTACGAGCAGTACTTC
-,TRBV27,TRBJ2-7,-,CASSPREGPYEQYF,TGTGCCAGCAGTCCGCGGGAAGGACCCTACGAGCAGTACTTC
-,TRBV6-5,TRBJ1-1,-,CASSYSPVGMNTEAFF,TGTGCCAGCAGTTACTCACCGGTAGGGATGAACACTGAAGCTTTCTTT
-,TRBV9,TRBJ2-1,-,CASSHLEEYYNEQFF,TGTGCCAGCAGCCACTTGGAGGAATACTACAATGAGCAGTTCTTC
-,TRBV29-1,TRBJ2-2,few,CSVAFSSNPSGELFF,TGCAGCGTTGCTTTTTCGTCAAACCCCTCCGGGGAGCTGTTTTTT
TRBD2,TRBV6-6,TRBJ2-5,few,CASCSSLGGGGETQYF,TGTGCCAGCTGTTCCTCTTTGGGGGGGGGAGGAGAGACCCAGTACTTC
-,TRBV5-1,TRBJ2-3,-,CASSLSRSDTQYF,TGCGCCAGCAGCTTGAGTAGGTCAGATACGCAGTATTTT
-,TRBV7-3,TRBJ2-7,-,CASSLTGTKGSPGEQYF,TGTGCCAGCAGCTTAACGGGTACGAAAGGCTCACCGGGAGAGCAGTACTTC
-,TRBV29-1,TRBJ2-1,few,CSVRHLDPSNEQFF,TGCAGCGTCCGTCATCTCGACCCCTCCAATGAGCAGTTCTTC
TRBD2,TRBV29-1,TRBJ2-1,-,CSVEDHGGSSYNEQFF,TGCAGCGTTGAAGATCACGGCGGGAGCTCCTACAATGAGCAGTTCTTC
-,TRBV7-6,TRBJ2-1,few,CASSPLTGRFF,TGTGCCAGCAGCCCGCTAACCGGGAGGTTCTTC
-,TRBV7-8,TRBJ1-5,-,CASSLADSYQPQHF,TGTGCCAGCAGCTTGGCGGACAGCTATCAGCCCCAGCATTTT